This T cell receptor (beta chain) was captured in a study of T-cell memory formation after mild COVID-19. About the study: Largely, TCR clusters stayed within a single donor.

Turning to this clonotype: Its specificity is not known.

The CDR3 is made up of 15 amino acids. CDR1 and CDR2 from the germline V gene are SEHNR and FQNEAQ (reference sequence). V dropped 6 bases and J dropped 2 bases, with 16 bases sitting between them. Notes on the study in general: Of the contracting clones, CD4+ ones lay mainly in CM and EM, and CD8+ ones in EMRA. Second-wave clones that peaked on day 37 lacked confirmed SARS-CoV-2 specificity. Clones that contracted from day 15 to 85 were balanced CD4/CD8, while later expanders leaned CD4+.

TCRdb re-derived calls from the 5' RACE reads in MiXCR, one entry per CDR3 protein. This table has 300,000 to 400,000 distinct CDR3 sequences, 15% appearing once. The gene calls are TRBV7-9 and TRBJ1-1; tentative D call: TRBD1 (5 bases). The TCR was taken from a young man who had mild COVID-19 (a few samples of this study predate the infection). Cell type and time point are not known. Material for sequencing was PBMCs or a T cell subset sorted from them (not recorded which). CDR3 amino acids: CASRVPGHLNTEAFF. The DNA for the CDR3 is TGTGCCAGCAGGGTCCCCGGACACCTCAACACTGAAGCTTTCTTT.